This is a list of T cell receptor beta chains from one sample in a study of CD8 T cells in ankylosing spondylitis. TCRdb fed the 5' RACE reads into MiXCR, producing one record per CDR3 protein. The data show about 360,000 distinct CDR3 sequences, under 15% seen once. The specimen was blood, either unsorted or a sorted T cell fraction (not recorded which). The receptor set was obtained from a male donor with ankylosing spondylitis or in good health (not recorded which). The CDR3 runs from the conserved cysteine through the conserved F or W. D genes are given only for firm matches. Clone size appears in some rows only: once, few, many, or a class for an expanded clone.

D: .
V: TRBV6-1
size: many
J: TRBJ2-5
CDR3: CASSETGSATQYF
DNA: TGTGCCAGCAGTGAAACAGGGTCAGCGACCCAGTACTTC

D: .
V: TRBV5-1
size: .
J: TRBJ2-7
CDR3: CASSAADRSYEQYF
DNA: TGCGCCAGCAGCGCCGCAGACAGATCCTACGAGCAGTACTTC

D: .
V: TRBV11-2
size: few
J: TRBJ2-3
CDR3: CASSSDRDTQYF
DNA: TGTGCCAGCAGCTCTGACAGGGATACGCAGTATTTT

D: TRBD2
V: TRBV7-8
size: few
J: TRBJ2-1
CDR3: CASSLTPGLAQFF
DNA: TGTGCCAGCAGTTTGACGCCGGGACTAGCCCAATTCTTC

D: .
V: TRBV5-1
size: once
J: TRBJ2-5
CDR3: CASGTPETQYF
DNA: TGCGCCAGCGGGACCCCAGAGACCCAGTACTTC

D: .
V: TRBV29-1
size: many
J: TRBJ2-1
CDR3: CSVKAGDRLSSYNEQFF
DNA: TGCAGCGTCAAGGCGGGGGACAGACTAAGCTCCTACAATGAGCAGTTCTTC

D: .
V: TRBV5-1
size: .
J: TRBJ1-4
CDR3: CASSLEQGRHEKLFF
DNA: TGCGCCAGCAGCTTGGAACAGGGTCGGCATGAAAAACTGTTTTTT

D: TRBD1
V: TRBV6-1
size: .
J: TRBJ2-1
CDR3: CASSLRGPEVWQFF
DNA: TGTGCCAGCAGTCTCAGGGGGCCGGAGGTGTGGCAGTTCTTC

D: .
V: TRBV19
size: many
J: TRBJ1-2
CDR3: CASQLRGYGYTF
DNA: TGTGCCAGTCAACTAAGGGGCTATGGCTACACCTTC

D: TRBD2
V: TRBV7-2
size: many
J: TRBJ2-3
CDR3: CASSSGLAGTQYF
DNA: TGTGCCAGCAGCTCAGGACTAGCTGGTACGCAGTATTTT

D: TRBD1
V: TRBV7-8
size: .
J: TRBJ2-7
CDR3: CASSNRLTGNGEQYF
DNA: TGTGCCAGCAGCAACCGACTGACAGGGAACGGCGAGCAGTACTTC

D: TRBD1
V: TRBV11-3
size: .
J: TRBJ2-3
CDR3: CASSRTGGDTQYF
DNA: TGTGCCAGCAGCCGAACAGGGGGAGATACGCAGTATTTT

D: TRBD2
V: TRBV12-3/TRBV12-4
size: .
J: TRBJ2-2
CDR3: CASAGGDAGELFF
DNA: TGTGCCAGCGCGGGGGGGGATGCCGGGGAGCTGTTTTTT

D: .
V: TRBV21-1
size: .
J: TRBJ2-2
CDR3: CASSKENRENTGELFF
DNA: TGTGCCAGCAGCAAAGAGAACAGGGAGAACACCGGGGAGCTGTTTTTT

D: .
V: TRBV11-3
size: .
J: TRBJ1-2
CDR3: CASRKGGGTNEGYTF
DNA: TGTGCCAGCAGGAAAGGAGGCGGGACAAACGAGGGCTACACCTTC

D: TRBD1
V: TRBV25-1
size: .
J: TRBJ1-1
CDR3: CASSADRVLRNTEAFF
DNA: TGTGCCAGCAGTGCTGACAGGGTCTTAAGGAACACTGAAGCTTTCTTT

D: .
V: TRBV30
size: few
J: TRBJ1-5
CDR3: CAWSNRDDQPQHF
DNA: TGTGCCTGGAGTAACAGGGACGATCAGCCCCAGCATTTT

D: .
V: TRBV12-3/TRBV12-4
size: .
J: TRBJ2-3
CDR3: CASSFQGGTQYF
DNA: TGTGCCAGCAGTTTCCAGGGAGGTACGCAGTATTTT

D: .
V: TRBV10-3
size: many
J: TRBJ2-6
CDR3: CAISTTGSGANVLTF
DNA: TGTGCCATCAGTACCACCGGTTCTGGGGCCAACGTCCTGACTTTC

D: .
V: TRBV7-9
size: few
J: TRBJ1-1
CDR3: CASSLDLRNTEAFF
DNA: TGTGCCAGCAGCTTAGATCTCCGGAACACTGAAGCTTTCTTT

D: .
V: TRBV10-3
size: .
J: TRBJ2-1
CDR3: CAISVNNEQFF
DNA: TGTGCCATCAGCGTTAACAATGAGCAGTTCTTC

D: .
V: TRBV5-1
size: few
J: TRBJ2-7
CDR3: CASKPGAGAYEQYF
DNA: TGCGCCAGCAAACCAGGGGCGGGAGCCTACGAGCAGTACTTC

D: .
V: TRBV29-1
size: few
J: TRBJ1-3
CDR3: CSGPIGNTIYF
DNA: TGCAGCGGCCCAATTGGAAACACCATATATTTT

D: .
V: TRBV20-1
size: few
J: TRBJ2-3
CDR3: CSARDVTRAHTDTQYF
DNA: TGCAGTGCTAGAGATGTTACTAGGGCCCACACAGATACGCAGTATTTT

D: .
V: TRBV7-2
size: .
J: TRBJ2-4
CDR3: CASSLATPQPRLSGTKNIQYF
DNA: TGTGCCAGCAGCTTAGCCACACCGCAACCCCGACTCAGTGGGACCAAAAACATTCAGTACTTC

D: .
V: TRBV5-1
size: .
J: TRBJ1-2
CDR3: CASSLVRQGDYGYTF
DNA: TGCGCCAGCAGCTTGGTAAGGCAGGGAGACTATGGCTACACCTTC

D: TRBD2
V: TRBV5-5
size: .
J: TRBJ2-5
CDR3: CASSPRPSGGGETQYF
DNA: TGTGCCAGCAGCCCTCGGCCTAGCGGGGGAGGGGAGACCCAGTACTTC

D: TRBD2
V: TRBV20-1
size: once
J: TRBJ2-5
CDR3: CSAIGTSGNQETQYF
DNA: TGCAGTGCTATTGGTACTAGCGGAAACCAAGAGACCCAGTACTTC

D: TRBD1
V: TRBV6-5
size: few
J: TRBJ2-3
CDR3: CASSYSSGGTQYF
DNA: TGTGCCAGCAGTTACTCATCAGGGGGAACGCAGTATTTT

D: TRBD1
V: TRBV28
size: .
J: TRBJ2-7
CDR3: CASSGQTGESTKQYF
DNA: TGTGCCAGCAGTGGCCAAACAGGGGAGTCTACGAAGCAGTACTTC

D: .
V: TRBV6-5
size: few
J: TRBJ1-5
CDR3: CASSYGYRSDQPQHF
DNA: TGTGCCAGCAGTTACGGCTACAGATCTGATCAGCCCCAGCATTTT

D: TRBD2
V: TRBV5-1
size: .
J: TRBJ2-2
CDR3: CASSSLGEGNTGELFF
DNA: TGCGCCAGCAGCTCCCTAGGGGAGGGGAACACCGGGGAGCTGTTTTTT

D: TRBD1
V: TRBV6-2/TRBV6-3
size: few
J: TRBJ1-1
CDR3: CASGIYRGNTEAFF
DNA: TGTGCCAGCGGAATCTACAGGGGTAACACTGAAGCTTTCTTT

D: .
V: TRBV29-1
size: few
J: TRBJ2-3
CDR3: CSVRTSTDTQYF
DNA: TGCAGCGTCCGGACTAGCACAGATACGCAGTATTTT

D: .
V: TRBV20-1
size: .
J: TRBJ2-5
CDR3: CSARDPRGGHQETQYF
DNA: TGCAGTGCTAGGGATCCTCGTGGGGGGCACCAAGAGACCCAGTACTTC

D: TRBD1
V: TRBV29-1
size: few
J: TRBJ2-7
CDR3: CSVPDREKSYEQYF
DNA: TGCAGCGTCCCTGACAGGGAAAAAAGCTACGAGCAGTACTTC

D: TRBD2
V: TRBV10-3
size: few
J: TRBJ2-1
CDR3: CAISPGLDPNEQFF
DNA: TGTGCCATCAGCCCGGGACTAGACCCCAATGAGCAGTTCTTC

D: TRBD2
V: TRBV5-6
size: .
J: TRBJ2-7
CDR3: CASSTLSGKSPYEQYF
DNA: TGTGCCAGCAGCACTCTTAGCGGGAAGAGCCCCTACGAGCAGTACTTC

D: .
V: TRBV5-4
size: .
J: TRBJ1-5
CDR3: CASRARSYSNQPQHF
DNA: TGTGCCAGCCGGGCACGGTCCTATAGCAATCAGCCCCAGCATTTT

D: .
V: TRBV7-2
size: .
J: TRBJ2-5
CDR3: CASSLGAGSQETQYF
DNA: TGTGCCAGCAGCTTAGGGGCAGGCTCGCAAGAGACCCAGTACTTC

D: .
V: TRBV5-1
size: few
J: TRBJ2-1
CDR3: CASSLAVYNEQFF
DNA: TGCGCCAGCAGCTTGGCGGTATACAATGAGCAGTTCTTC

D: .
V: TRBV24-1
size: .
J: TRBJ1-5
CDR3: CATSDPGLPQHF
DNA: TGTGCCACCAGTGACCCCGGTCTGCCCCAGCATTTT

D: TRBD2
V: TRBV19
size: many
J: TRBJ2-3
CDR3: CASSSQPRGTTDTQYF
DNA: TGTGCCAGTAGTAGCCAGCCGCGGGGGACCACAGATACGCAGTATTTT

D: TRBD2
V: TRBV20-1
size: few
J: TRBJ2-1
CDR3: CSARAPPRLAGPSYNEQFF
DNA: TGCAGTGCTAGAGCCCCCCCAAGACTAGCGGGACCCTCCTACAATGAGCAGTTCTTC

D: .
V: TRBV20-1
size: .
J: TRBJ1-1
CDR3: CSARDGMGEAFF
DNA: TGCAGTGCTAGAGATGGTATGGGTGAAGCTTTCTTT

D: TRBD1
V: TRBV20-1
size: .
J: TRBJ2-1
CDR3: CSARGSGETGVHNEQFF
DNA: TGCAGTGCTAGAGGTAGTGGGGAGACAGGGGTCCACAATGAGCAGTTCTTC

D: TRBD1
V: TRBV29-1
size: few
J: TRBJ2-4
CDR3: CSVEDRGHIQYF
DNA: TGCAGCGTTGAGGACAGGGGCCACATTCAGTACTTC

D: .
V: TRBV20-1
size: few
J: TRBJ2-3
CDR3: CSAPSLGADTQYF
DNA: TGCAGTGCTCCCTCCCTAGGGGCAGATACGCAGTATTTT

D: .
V: TRBV5-1
size: few
J: TRBJ1-1
CDR3: CASSLEADTEAFF
DNA: TGCGCCAGCAGCTTGGAAGCGGACACTGAAGCTTTCTTT

D: .
V: TRBV7-9
size: .
J: TRBJ2-4
CDR3: CASSFSPPGEGNIQYF
DNA: TGTGCCAGCAGCTTCTCCCCGCCGGGAGAGGGAAACATTCAGTACTTC

D: TRBD2
V: TRBV7-8
size: few
J: TRBJ2-7
CDR3: CASSLALAWDYYEQYF
DNA: TGTGCCAGCAGCTTAGCCCTAGCGTGGGACTACTACGAGCAGTACTTC

D: TRBD2
V: TRBV7-8
size: few
J: TRBJ2-1
CDR3: CASSSTTSGALPSYNEQFF
DNA: TGTGCCAGCAGCTCAACTACTAGCGGGGCTCTACCCTCCTACAATGAGCAGTTCTTC

D: .
V: TRBV5-1
size: few
J: TRBJ1-1
CDR3: CASRVGAGANTEAFF
DNA: TGCGCCAGCAGGGTAGGGGCAGGGGCGAATACTGAAGCTTTCTTT

D: .
V: TRBV3-1
size: many
J: TRBJ2-1
CDR3: CASSQGAQSSYNEQFF
DNA: TGTGCCAGCAGCCAAGGTGCCCAAAGCTCCTACAATGAGCAGTTCTTC

D: TRBD1
V: TRBV20-1
size: .
J: TRBJ1-4
CDR3: CSAQGVWNEKLFF
DNA: TGCAGTGCTCAGGGGGTATGGAATGAAAAACTGTTTTTT

D: .
V: TRBV21-1
size: .
J: TRBJ2-2
CDR3: CASSKEVRREGAGELFF
DNA: TGTGCCAGCAGCAAAGAGGTTAGAAGAGAGGGTGCCGGGGAGCTGTTTTTT

D: TRBD2
V: TRBV12-3/TRBV12-4
size: many
J: TRBJ2-1
CDR3: CASSLSPSGGHNEQFF
DNA: TGTGCCAGCAGTTTAAGTCCCAGCGGGGGACACAATGAGCAGTTCTTC

D: TRBD2
V: TRBV20-1
size: many
J: TRBJ2-5
CDR3: CSAISSGRVQTQYF
DNA: TGCAGTGCTATTTCTAGCGGGAGGGTGCAGACCCAGTACTTC

D: .
V: TRBV5-6
size: few
J: TRBJ1-2
CDR3: CASSSDYYGYTF
DNA: TGTGCCAGCAGCTCGGACTACTATGGCTACACCTTC